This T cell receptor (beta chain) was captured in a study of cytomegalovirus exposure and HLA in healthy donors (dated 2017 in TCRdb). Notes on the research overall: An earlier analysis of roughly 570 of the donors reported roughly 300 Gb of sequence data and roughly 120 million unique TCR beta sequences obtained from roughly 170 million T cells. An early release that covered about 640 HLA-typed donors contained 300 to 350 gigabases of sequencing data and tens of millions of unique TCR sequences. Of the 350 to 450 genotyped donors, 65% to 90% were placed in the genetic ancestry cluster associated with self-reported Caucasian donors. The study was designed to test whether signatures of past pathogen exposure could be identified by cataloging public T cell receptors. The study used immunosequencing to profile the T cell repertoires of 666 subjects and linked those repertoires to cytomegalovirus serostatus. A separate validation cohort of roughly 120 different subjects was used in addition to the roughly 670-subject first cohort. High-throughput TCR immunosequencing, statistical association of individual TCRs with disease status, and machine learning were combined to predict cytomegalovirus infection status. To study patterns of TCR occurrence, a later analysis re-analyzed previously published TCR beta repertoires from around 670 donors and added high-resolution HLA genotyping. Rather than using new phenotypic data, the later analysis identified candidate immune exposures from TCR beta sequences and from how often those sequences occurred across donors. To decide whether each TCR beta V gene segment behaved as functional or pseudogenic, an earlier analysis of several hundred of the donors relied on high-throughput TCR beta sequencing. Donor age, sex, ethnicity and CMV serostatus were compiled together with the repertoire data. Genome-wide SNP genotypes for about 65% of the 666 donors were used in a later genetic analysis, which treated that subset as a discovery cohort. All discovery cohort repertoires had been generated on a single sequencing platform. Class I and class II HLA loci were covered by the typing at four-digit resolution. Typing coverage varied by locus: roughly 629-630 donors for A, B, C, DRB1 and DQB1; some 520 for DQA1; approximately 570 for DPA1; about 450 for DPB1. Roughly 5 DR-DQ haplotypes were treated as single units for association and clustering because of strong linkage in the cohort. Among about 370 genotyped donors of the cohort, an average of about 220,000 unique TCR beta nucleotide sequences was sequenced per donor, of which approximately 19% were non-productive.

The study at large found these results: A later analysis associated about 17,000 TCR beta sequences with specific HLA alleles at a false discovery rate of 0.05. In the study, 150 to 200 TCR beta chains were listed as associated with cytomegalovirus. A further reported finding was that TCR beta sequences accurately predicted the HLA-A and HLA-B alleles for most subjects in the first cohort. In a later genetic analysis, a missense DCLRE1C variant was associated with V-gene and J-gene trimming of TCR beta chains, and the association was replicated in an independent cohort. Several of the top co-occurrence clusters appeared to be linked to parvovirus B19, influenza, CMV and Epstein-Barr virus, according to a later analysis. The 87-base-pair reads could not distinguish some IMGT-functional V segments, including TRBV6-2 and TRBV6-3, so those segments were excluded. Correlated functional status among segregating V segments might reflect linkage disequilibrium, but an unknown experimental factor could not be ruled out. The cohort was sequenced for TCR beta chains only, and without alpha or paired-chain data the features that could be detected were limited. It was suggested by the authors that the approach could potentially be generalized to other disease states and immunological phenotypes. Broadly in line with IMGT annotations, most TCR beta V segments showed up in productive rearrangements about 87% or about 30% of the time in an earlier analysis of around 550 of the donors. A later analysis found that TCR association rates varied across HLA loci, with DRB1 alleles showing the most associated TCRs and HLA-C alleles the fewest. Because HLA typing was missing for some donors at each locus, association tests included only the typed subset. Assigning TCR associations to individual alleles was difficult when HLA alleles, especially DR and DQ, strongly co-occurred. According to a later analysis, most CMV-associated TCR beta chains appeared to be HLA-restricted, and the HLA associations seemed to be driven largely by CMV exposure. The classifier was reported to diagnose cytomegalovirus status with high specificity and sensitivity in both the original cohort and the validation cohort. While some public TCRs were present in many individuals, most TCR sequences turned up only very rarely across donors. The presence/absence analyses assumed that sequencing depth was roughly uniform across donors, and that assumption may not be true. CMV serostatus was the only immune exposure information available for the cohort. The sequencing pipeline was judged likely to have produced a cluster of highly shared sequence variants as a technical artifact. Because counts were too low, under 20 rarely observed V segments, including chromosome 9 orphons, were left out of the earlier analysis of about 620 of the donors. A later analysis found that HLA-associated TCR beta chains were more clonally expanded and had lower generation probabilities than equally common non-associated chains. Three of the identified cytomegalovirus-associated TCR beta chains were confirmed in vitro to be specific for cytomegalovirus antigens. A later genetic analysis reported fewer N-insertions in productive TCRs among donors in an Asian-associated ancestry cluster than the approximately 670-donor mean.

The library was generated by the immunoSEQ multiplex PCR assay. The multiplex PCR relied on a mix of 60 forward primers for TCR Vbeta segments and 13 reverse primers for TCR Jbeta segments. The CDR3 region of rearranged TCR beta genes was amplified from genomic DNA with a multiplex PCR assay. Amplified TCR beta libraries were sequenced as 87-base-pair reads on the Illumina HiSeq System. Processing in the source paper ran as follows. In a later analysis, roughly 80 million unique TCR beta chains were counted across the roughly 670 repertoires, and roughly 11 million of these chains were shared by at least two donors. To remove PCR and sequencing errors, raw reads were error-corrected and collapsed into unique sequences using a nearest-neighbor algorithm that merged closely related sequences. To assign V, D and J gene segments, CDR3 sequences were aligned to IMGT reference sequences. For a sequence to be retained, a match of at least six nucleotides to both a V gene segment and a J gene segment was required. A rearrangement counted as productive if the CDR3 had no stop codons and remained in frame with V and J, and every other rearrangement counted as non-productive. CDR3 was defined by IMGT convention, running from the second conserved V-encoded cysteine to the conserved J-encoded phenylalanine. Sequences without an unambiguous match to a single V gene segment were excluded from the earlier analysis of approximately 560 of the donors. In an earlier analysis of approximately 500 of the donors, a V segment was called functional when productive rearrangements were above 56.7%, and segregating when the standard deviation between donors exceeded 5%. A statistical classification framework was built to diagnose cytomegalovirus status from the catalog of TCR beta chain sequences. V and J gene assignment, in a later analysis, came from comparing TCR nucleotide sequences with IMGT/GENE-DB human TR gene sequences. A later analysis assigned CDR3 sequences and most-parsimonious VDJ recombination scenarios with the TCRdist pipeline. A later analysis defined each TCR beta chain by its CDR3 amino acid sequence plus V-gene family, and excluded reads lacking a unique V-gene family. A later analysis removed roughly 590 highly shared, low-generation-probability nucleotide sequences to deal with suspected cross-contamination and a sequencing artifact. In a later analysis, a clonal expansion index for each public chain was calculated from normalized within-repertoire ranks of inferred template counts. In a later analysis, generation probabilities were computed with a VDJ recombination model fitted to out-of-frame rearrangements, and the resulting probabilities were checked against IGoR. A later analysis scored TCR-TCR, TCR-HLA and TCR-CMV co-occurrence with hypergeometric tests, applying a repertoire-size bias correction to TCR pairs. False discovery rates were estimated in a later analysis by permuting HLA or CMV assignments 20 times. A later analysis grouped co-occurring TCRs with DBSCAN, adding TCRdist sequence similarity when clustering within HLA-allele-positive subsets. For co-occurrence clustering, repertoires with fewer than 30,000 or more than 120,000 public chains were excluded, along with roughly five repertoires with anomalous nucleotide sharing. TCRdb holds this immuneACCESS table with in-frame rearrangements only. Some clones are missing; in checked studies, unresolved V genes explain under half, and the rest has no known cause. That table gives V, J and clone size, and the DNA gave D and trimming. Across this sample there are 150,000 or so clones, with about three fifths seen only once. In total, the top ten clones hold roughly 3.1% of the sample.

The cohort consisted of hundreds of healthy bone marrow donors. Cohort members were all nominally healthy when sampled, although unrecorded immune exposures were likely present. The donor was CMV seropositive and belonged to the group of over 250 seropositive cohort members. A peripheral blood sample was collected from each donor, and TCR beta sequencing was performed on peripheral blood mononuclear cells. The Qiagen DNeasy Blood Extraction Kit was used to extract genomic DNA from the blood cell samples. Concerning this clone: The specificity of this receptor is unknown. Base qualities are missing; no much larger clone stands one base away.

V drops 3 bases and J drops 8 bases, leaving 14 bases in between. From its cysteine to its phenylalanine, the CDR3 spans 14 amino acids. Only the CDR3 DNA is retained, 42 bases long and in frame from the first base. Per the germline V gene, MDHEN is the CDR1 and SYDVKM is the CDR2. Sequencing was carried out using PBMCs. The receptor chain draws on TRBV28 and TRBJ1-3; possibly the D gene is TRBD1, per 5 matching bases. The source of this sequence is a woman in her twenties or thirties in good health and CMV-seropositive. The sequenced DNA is TGTGCCAGCAGTTTTCTCCAGGGTCTGGACACCATATATTTT. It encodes CASSFLQGLDTIYF.